These T cell receptor beta chains were read from a single sample in a study of blood T cells in healthy people across ages. MiXCR, run by TCRdb on the 5' RACE reads, gives a single entry per CDR3 protein. The table shows around 780,000 distinct CDR3 sequences, with around 25% occurring only once. These data are also associated with another study on T cells of mothers and their children.

The source material was blood. The receptor source for this set is a boy aged 5 to 17 in good health. Each CDR3 is given with its conserved first and last residue. The D gene is left open where the match is weak. Clone size is shown for a subset of rows, as once, few, many or a class of expanded clone.

J,V,size,D,DNA,CDR3
TRBJ1-5,TRBV25-1,NA,TRBD1,TGTGCCAGCAGTGACGGCAGGGGGCTCAATCAGCCCCAGCATTTT,CASSDGRGLNQPQHF
TRBJ2-6,TRBV5-5,NA,NA,TGTGCCAGCAGAGCAGGGTATAGCTCTGGGGCCAACGTCCTGACTTTC,CASRAGYSSGANVLTF
TRBJ2-3,TRBV30,few,TRBD1,TGTGCCCTGGAGGGGGCAGGAGGACAGGGAGATACGCAGTATTTT,CALEGAGGQGDTQYF
TRBJ2-5,TRBV3-1,NA,NA,TGTGCCAGCAGCGACATGGCCCGGGGGCCGGGCGAGACCCAGTACTTC,CASSDMARGPGETQYF
TRBJ2-7,TRBV15,few,NA,TGTGCCACCAGCATTGGGGTCACCTACGAGCAGTACTTC,CATSIGVTYEQYF
TRBJ2-5,TRBV24-1,NA,NA,TGTGCCACCCGTGGAGGACAAGAGACCCAGTACTTC,CATRGGQETQYF
TRBJ2-7,TRBV12-3/TRBV12-4,NA,NA,TGTGCCAGCAGGAGTAGTCCAGGTACCTACGAGCAGTACTTC,CASRSSPGTYEQYF
TRBJ1-5,TRBV12-3/TRBV12-4,few,NA,TGTGCCAGCAGTTTGGGGACTGGGCCCCAGCATTTT,CASSLGTGPQHF
TRBJ1-1,TRBV12-3/TRBV12-4,few,NA,TGTGCCAGCAGAGGGAGGGTTGTCCCTGAAGCTTCCTTT,CASRGRVVPEASF
TRBJ1-3,TRBV10-3,NA,NA,TGTGCCATCAGTCCCCGGGACTCTGGAAACACCATATATTTT,CAISPRDSGNTIYF
TRBJ2-1,TRBV6-5,NA,NA,TGTGCCAGCAGTTACGACCGGGACACCAATGAGCAGTTCTTC,CASSYDRDTNEQFF
TRBJ2-5,TRBV2,few,NA,TGTGCCAGCAGTGACCCGACAGGGGAGGGGGCAGAGACCCAGTACTTC,CASSDPTGEGAETQYF
TRBJ2-1,TRBV28,NA,NA,TGTGCCAGCAAGGAGGGACAGATCCTCAATGAGCAGTTCTTC,CASKEGQILNEQFF
TRBJ2-3,TRBV3-1,few,TRBD2,TGTGCCAGCAGCCAAGAAGGCCTAGCGGGAGTCATAGATACGCAGTATTTT,CASSQEGLAGVIDTQYF
TRBJ2-5,TRBV7-2,few,NA,TGTGCCAGCAGCTTAGCGTCTGGGACGGGGACCCAGTACTTC,CASSLASGTGTQYF
TRBJ1-4,TRBV12-3/TRBV12-4,few,NA,TGTGCCAGCAGGGCAGGGGCAGTTAATGAAAAACTGTTTTTT,CASRAGAVNEKLFF
TRBJ2-1,TRBV20-1,few,NA,TGCAGTGCTAGAGATGGACAGGGAGGGTCCTCCTACAATGAGCAGTTCTTC,CSARDGQGGSSYNEQFF
TRBJ2-5,TRBV14,few,TRBD2,TGTGCCAGCAGCCACTTCGGACTAGGGCTCGAGACCCAGTACTTC,CASSHFGLGLETQYF
TRBJ1-5,TRBV27,NA,TRBD1,TGTGCCAGCAGTCAAGACAGGGGAATCCAGCCCCAGCATTTT,CASSQDRGIQPQHF
TRBJ2-5,TRBV6-1,NA,NA,TGTGCCTGCGACAGAAACCAAGAGACCCAGTACTTC,CACDRNQETQYF
TRBJ2-3,TRBV11-1,few,NA,TGTGCCAGCAGCTTAAGGGGCGTAAGTTCAGATACGCAGTATTTT,CASSLRGVSSDTQYF
TRBJ2-1,TRBV5-1,NA,TRBD1,TGCGCCAGCAGCGGACAGGCTAACAATGAGCAGTTCTTC,CASSGQANNEQFF
TRBJ2-3,TRBV7-2,NA,NA,TGTGCCAGCAGCTTTATAGCCTCAGATACGCAGTATTTT,CASSFIASDTQYF
TRBJ2-1,TRBV10-3,NA,NA,TGTGCCATCAGTGACAGCGTCGTCGGGTCCTACAATGAGCAGTTCTTC,CAISDSVVGSYNEQFF
TRBJ1-2,TRBV5-1,few,TRBD1,TGCGCCAGCAGCTTGGGGACAGGGAATACGGATGGCTACACCTTC,CASSLGTGNTDGYTF
TRBJ2-3,TRBV6-5,few,NA,TGTGCCAGCACCCGAGAGGGAGATACGCAGTATTTT,CASTREGDTQYF
TRBJ2-1,TRBV4-1,NA,TRBD2,TGCGCCAGCACCCAGGGGACTAGCGGGTACAATGAGCAGTTCTTC,CASTQGTSGYNEQFF
TRBJ2-1,TRBV12-3/TRBV12-4,NA,NA,TGTGCCAGCAGTTTGTTACCCCTGCCAGGCGGAGGGTCGGATGAGCAGTTCTTC,CASSLLPLPGGGSDEQFF
TRBJ2-2,TRBV6-6,NA,TRBD1,TGTGCCAGCAGTTCTCAGGGGGCTTACGGGGAGCTGTTTTTT,CASSSQGAYGELFF
TRBJ2-7,TRBV5-1,NA,TRBD2,TGCGCCAGCTTCTCCGGGACTAGCGGCTACGAGCAGTACTTC,CASFSGTSGYEQYF
TRBJ1-5,TRBV18,NA,TRBD1,TGTGCCAGCTCACCCACAGGGGCCGGGCCCCAGCATTTT,CASSPTGAGPQHF
TRBJ1-4,TRBV5-5,few,NA,TGTGCCAGCAGCTTTGGGGTCGGACTGTTTTTT,CASSFGVGLFF
TRBJ1-1,TRBV6-2/TRBV6-3,few,NA,TGTGCCAGCAGTTACTCCCTTCACGTGAGGGGTAACACTGAAGCTTTCTTT,CASSYSLHVRGNTEAFF
TRBJ2-1,TRBV11-2,few,NA,TGTGCCAGCAGCTTAGGGGAAAACGGGGCCTACAATGAGCAGTTCTTC,CASSLGENGAYNEQFF
TRBJ2-7,TRBV12-3/TRBV12-4,few,NA,TGTGCCAGCACCCCTCAGGGTAAAGGGCTCTACGAGCAGTACTTC,CASTPQGKGLYEQYF
TRBJ2-5,TRBV12-3/TRBV12-4,many,TRBD2,TGTGCCAGCTCTTTTTTTGGTGCAGGCGGGGGCCAAGAGACCCAGTACTTC,CASSFFGAGGGQETQYF
TRBJ2-7,TRBV28,NA,NA,TGTGCCAGCCGGGGGAGAGGCACCTACGAGCAGTACTTC,CASRGRGTYEQYF
TRBJ2-5,TRBV9,few,TRBD2,TGTGCCAGCAGCGCCGGACTAGGAGGGCAAGAGACCCAGTACTTC,CASSAGLGGQETQYF
TRBJ2-6,TRBV15,NA,NA,TGTGCCACCAGCAGGACACCGGGACGACTTTCTGGGGCCAACGTCCTGACTTTC,CATSRTPGRLSGANVLTF
TRBJ2-4,TRBV7-8,NA,TRBD2,TGTGCCAGCAGCTTAGGGGAGGGAAACATTCAGTACTTC,CASSLGEGNIQYF